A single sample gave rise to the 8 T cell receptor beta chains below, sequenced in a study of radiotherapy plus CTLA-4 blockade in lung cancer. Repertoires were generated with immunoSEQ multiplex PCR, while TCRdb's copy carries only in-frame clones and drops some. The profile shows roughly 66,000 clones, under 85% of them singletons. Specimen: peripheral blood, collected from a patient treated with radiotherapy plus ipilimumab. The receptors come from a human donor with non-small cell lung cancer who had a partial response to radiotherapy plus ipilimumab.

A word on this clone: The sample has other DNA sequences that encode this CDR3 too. The CDR3 loop reads CASSRGGAANEKLFF. The CDR3 nucleotides read TGCGCCAGCAGCCGCGGGGGGGCAGCTAATGAAAAACTGTTTTTT. This sequence joins TRBV5-1 and TRBJ1-4; D possibly corresponds to TRBD1 (6 bases). CDR3 length: 15 residues. V lost 4 bases to trimming and J lost 3 bases, with 13 bases between them. Germline V CDR1 and CDR2: SGHRS, YFSETQ.

The CDR3 region is CSVETGGAGYTF. DNA of the CDR3: TGCAGCGTCGAAACAGGGGGCGCAGGCTACACCTTC. The chain employs TRBV29-1 and TRBJ1-2; 9 bases align to TRBD1. CDR1 is SQVTM and CDR2 is ANQGSEA in the germline V gene. The length of the CDR3 is 12 residues. V dropped 6 bases and J dropped 8; count of bases not matched to a gene: 7.

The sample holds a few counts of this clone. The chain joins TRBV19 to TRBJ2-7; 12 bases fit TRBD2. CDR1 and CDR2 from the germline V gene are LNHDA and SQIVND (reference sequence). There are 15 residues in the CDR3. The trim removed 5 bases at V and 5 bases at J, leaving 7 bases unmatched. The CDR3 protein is CASSLRTSGTDEQYF. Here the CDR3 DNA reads TGTGCCAGTAGTCTCCGGACTAGCGGGACTGACGAGCAGTACTTC.

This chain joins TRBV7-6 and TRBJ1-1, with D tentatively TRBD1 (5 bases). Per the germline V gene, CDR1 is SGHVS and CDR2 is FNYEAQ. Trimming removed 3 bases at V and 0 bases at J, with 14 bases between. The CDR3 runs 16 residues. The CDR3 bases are TGTGCCAGCAGCTTGGGGGGGGTCGGGATGAACACTGAAGCTTTCTTT. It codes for CASSLGGVGMNTEAFF.

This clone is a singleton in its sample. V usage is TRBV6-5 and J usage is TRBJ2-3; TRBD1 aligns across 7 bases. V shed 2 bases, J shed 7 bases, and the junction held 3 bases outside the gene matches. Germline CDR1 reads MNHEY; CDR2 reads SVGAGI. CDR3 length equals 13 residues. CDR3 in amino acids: CASSYPRGHTQYF. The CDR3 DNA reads TGTGCCAGCAGTTACCCTAGGGGGCATACGCAGTATTTT.

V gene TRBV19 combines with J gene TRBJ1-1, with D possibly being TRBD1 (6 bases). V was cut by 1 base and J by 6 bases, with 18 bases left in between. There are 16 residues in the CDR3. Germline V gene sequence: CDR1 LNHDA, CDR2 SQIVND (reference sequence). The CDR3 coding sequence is TGTGCCAGTAGTATAGGGGGAGGGGGTAAACTCGCTGAAGCTTTCTTT. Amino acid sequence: CASSIGGGGKLAEAFF.

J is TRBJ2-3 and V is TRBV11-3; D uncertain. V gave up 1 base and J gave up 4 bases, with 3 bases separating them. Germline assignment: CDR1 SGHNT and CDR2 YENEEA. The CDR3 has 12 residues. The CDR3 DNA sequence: TGTGCCAGCAGCTTAGCAGCAGATACGCAGTATTTT. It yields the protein CASSLAADTQYF. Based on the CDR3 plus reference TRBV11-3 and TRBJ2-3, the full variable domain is EAGVVQSPRYKIIEKKQPVAFWCNPISGHNTLYWYLQNLGQGPELLIRYENEEAVDDSQLPKDRFSAERLKGVDSTLKIQPAELGDSAVYLCASSLAADTQYFGPGTRLTVL.

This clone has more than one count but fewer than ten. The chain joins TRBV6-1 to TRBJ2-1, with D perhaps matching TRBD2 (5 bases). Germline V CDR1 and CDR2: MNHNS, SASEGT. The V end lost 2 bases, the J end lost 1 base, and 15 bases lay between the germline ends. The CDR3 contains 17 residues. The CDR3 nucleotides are TGTGCCAGCAGTGAAAAAATGGTAGGGAGATCCTACAATGAGCAGTTCTTC. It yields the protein CASSEKMVGRSYNEQFF.